This T cell receptor (beta chain) was captured in a study of lymphopenia after photon versus proton radiotherapy. This CDR3 is built from 16 residues. V lost 3 bases to trimming and J lost 0 bases, with 11 bases between them. Germline CDR1 is PRHDT and CDR2 is FYEKMQ (reference sequence). This clone was recorded once. Its antigen is currently unknown. Study conclusions and caveats: After the lymphocyte nadir, photon-treated repertoires showed oligoclonal expansion, especially of CD8+ Temra cells. Proton therapy kept repertoires fairly stable, unlike photons, which gained effector/memory cells. Post-nadir TCR diversity decline inversely tracked overall survival among those who died.

Produced via immunoSEQ multiplex PCR; TCRdb's table is partial and in-frame only. The data show roughly 65,000 clones, roughly 91% seen once. The chain links TRBV13 to TRBJ1-4; D remains unclear. The source material was peripheral blood, sampled from a patient treated with photon-based radiotherapy. The source is a woman in her seventies with pancreatic cancer. The CDR3 is CASSFRTSATNEKLFF. For the CDR3, the DNA is TGTGCCAGCAGCTTTCGGACGTCTGCAACTAATGAAAAACTGTTTTTT.